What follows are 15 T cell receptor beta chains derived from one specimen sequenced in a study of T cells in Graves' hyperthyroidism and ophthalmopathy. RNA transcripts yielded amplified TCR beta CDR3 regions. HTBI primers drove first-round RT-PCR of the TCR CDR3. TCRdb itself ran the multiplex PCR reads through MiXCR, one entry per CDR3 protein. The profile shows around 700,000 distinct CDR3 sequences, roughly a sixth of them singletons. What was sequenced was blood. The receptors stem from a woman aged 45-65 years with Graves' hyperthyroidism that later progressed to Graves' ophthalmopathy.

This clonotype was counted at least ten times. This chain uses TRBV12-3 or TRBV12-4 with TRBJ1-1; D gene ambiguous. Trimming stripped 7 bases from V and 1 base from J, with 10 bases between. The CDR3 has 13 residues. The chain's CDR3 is CASTRSQNTEAFF. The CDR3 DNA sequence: TGTGCCAGCACCAGATCACAGAACACTGAAGCTTTCTTT.

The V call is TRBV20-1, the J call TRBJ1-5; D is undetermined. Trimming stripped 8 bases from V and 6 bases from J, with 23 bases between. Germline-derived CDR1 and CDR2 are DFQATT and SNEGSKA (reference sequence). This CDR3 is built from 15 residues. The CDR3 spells CSSTLGSEVGQPQHF. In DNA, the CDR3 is TGCAGTTCTACCCTGGGGAGCGAGGTGGGTCAGCCCCAGCATTTT.

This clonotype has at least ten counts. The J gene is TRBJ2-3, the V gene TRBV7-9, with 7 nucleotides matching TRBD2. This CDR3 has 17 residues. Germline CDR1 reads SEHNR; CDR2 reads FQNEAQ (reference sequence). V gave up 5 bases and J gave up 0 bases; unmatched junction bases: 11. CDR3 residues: CASSPTWGGVSTDTQYF. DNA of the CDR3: TGTGCCAGCAGCCCCACTTGGGGAGGGGTCAGCACAGATACGCAGTATTTT.

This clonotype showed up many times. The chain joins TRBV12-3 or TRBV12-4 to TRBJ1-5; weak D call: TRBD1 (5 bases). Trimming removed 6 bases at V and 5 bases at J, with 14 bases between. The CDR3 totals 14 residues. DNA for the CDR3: TGTGCCAGCAGGCAGGGTTTCAGTTATCAGCCCCAGCATTTT. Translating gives CASRQGFSYQPQHF.

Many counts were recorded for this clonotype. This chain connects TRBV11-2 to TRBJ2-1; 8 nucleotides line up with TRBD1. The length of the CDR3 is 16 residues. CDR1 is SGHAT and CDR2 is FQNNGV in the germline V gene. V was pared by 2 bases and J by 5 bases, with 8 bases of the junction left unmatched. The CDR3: CASSLFAGGVNNEQFF. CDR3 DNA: TGTGCCAGCAGCTTATTTGCAGGGGGCGTCAACAATGAGCAGTTCTTC.

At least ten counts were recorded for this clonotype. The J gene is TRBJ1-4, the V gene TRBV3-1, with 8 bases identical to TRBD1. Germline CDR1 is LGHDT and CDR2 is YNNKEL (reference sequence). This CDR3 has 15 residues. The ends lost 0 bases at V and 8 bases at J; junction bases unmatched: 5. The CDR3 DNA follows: TGTGCCAGCAGCCAAGACGCAGGGGGCGACGAAAAACTGTTTTTT. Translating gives CASSQDAGGDEKLFF.

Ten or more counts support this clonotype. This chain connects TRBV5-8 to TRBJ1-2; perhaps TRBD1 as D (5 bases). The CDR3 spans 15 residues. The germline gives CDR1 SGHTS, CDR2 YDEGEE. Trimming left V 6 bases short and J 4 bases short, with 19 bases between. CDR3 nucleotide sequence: TGTGCCAGCACCCCCCATCGGGGGAAGGGCTATGGCTACACCTTC. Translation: CASTPHRGKGYGYTF.

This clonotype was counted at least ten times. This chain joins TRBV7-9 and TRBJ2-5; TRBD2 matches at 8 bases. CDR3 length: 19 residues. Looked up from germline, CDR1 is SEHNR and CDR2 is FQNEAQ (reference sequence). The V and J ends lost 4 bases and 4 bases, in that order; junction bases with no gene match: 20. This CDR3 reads CASSSSPAGGLRNSETQYF. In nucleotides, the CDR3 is TGTGCCAGCAGCTCTAGTCCGGCGGGGGGACTGAGGAACTCAGAGACCCAGTACTTC.

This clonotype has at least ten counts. CDR3 residues: CASGHRPNYGYTF. The CDR3 DNA reads TGTGCCAGCGGACACCGCCCTAACTATGGCTACACCTTC. The V call is TRBV3-1, the J call TRBJ1-2; TRBD1 might be the D (5 bases). The CDR3 covers 13 residues. The V gene lost 8 bases and the J gene lost 0 bases, with 10 bases spanning the gap. The germline gives CDR1 LGHDT, CDR2 YNNKEL (reference sequence).

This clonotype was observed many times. The CDR3 DNA follows: TGTGCCTGGGACGCGGCTAGCGGGGAATGGGAGACCCAGTACTTC. This encodes CAWDAASGEWETQYF. The rearrangement links TRBV30 to TRBJ2-5; 9 bases are shared with TRBD2. The CDR3 runs 15 residues. CDR1 GTSNPN and CDR2 SVGIG come from the germline V gene (reference sequence). J gave up 5 bases and V 5 bases, and 12 bases lay outside the gene matches.

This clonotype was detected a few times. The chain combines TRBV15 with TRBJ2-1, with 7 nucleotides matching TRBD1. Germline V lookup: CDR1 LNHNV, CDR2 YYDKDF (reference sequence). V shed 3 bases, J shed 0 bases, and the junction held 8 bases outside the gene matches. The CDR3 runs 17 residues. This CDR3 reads CATSRKGAYSSYNEQFF. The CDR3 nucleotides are TGTGCCACCAGCAGGAAGGGGGCGTACAGCTCCTACAATGAGCAGTTCTTC.

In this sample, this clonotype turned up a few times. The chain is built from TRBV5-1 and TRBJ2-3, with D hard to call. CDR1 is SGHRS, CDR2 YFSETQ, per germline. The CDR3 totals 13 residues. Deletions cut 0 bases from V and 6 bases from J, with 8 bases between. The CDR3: CASSLVSGDTQYF. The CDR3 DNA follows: TGCGCCAGCAGCTTGGTGTCTGGGGATACGCAGTATTTT.

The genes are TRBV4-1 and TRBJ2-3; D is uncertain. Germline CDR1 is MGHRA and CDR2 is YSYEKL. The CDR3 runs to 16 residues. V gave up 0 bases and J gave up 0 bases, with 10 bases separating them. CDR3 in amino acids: CASSQDGPLSTDTQYF. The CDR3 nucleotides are TGCGCCAGCAGCCAAGATGGGCCACTTAGCACAGATACGCAGTATTTT.

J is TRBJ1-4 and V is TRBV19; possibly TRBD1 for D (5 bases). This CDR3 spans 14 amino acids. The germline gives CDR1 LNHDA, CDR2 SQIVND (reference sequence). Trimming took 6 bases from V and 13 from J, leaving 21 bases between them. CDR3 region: CASSPRGHRGGLFF. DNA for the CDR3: TGTGCCAGTAGCCCCCGGGGCCACCGCGGTGGACTGTTTTTT.

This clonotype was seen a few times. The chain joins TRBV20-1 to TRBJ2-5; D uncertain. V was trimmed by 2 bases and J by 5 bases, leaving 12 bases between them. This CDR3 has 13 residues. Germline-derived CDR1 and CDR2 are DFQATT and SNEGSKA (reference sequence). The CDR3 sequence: CSARWSSRETQYF. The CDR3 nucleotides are TGCAGTGCTAGATGGAGTAGCCGGGAGACCCAGTACTTC.